This passage covers 29 T cell receptor beta chains from one sample sequenced in a study of shared clonotypes between healthy human individuals. Profiling relied on immunoSEQ multiplex PCR, and the TCRdb table lists in-frame clones only, not all of them. The table has around 1,900,000 clones, over 85% seen once; the top ten hold roughly 1.7%. CD45RO-negative, CCR7-selected cells formed the naive CD8 fraction, which excluded terminally differentiated effector memory CD45RA+ cells. Specimen: naive CD8+ T cells from PBMCs. Receptors were obtained from a man younger than 35 in good health. Some clones in this sample may be carry-over from other donors' samples.

The chain has TRBV13 and TRBJ2-7; D might be TRBD2 (7 bases). The CDR3 is 15 residues long. V was clipped by 0 bases and J by 3 bases, with 12 bases between them. CDR1 is PRHDT, CDR2 FYEKMQ, per germline (reference sequence). The CDR3 reads CASSLGRGRVYEQYF. DNA for the CDR3: TGTGCCAGCAGCTTAGGAAGGGGGAGGGTCTACGAGCAGTACTTC.

The J gene is TRBJ1-2, the V gene TRBV27; D is undetermined. This CDR3 is 11 amino acids long. CDR1 and CDR2 (germline): MNHEY, SMNVEV (reference sequence). The germline V and J ends were trimmed by 4 bases and 7 bases, with 7 bases remaining between them. The CDR3 sequence is CASSSGVGYTF. CDR3 DNA sequence: TGTGCCAGCAGTTCCGGGGTTGGCTACACCTTC.

This clone occurred once. V gene TRBV19 combines with J gene TRBJ1-2; no clear D gene. CDR1 and CDR2 (germline): LNHDA, SQIVND (reference sequence). The CDR3 is 11 residues long. Deletions cut 3 bases from V and 8 bases from J, with 7 bases between. CDR3 coding DNA: TGTGCCAGTAGTATGAGCGGCGGCTACACCTTC. This translates into CASSMSGGYTF.

V and J are TRBV4-3 and TRBJ2-7, with TRBD2 identical over 10 bases. The CDR3 contains 14 residues. The V gene's germline CDR1 is LGHNA and CDR2 YSLEER. V lost 4 bases, J lost 3 bases, and 3 bases stayed unmatched. The CDR3: CASSRSSGGYEQYF. As DNA, the CDR3 is TGCGCCAGCAGCCGATCTAGCGGGGGCTACGAGCAGTACTTC.

The rearrangement uses TRBV11-2 and TRBJ2-7; 7 bases line up with TRBD1. Germline V lookup: CDR1 SGHAT, CDR2 FQNNGV. The V and J ends lost 4 bases and 1 base, in that order; junction bases with no gene match: 4. The CDR3 is 14 residues long. CDR3 region: CASSSKDRSYEQYF. The CDR3 coding sequence is TGTGCCAGCAGCTCGAAGGACAGGTCCTACGAGCAGTACTTC. Supplemented by reference TRBV11-2 and TRBJ2-7, the full variable domain reads EAGVAQSPRYKIIEKRQSVAFWCNPISGHATLYWYQQILGQGPKLLIQFQNNGVVDDSQLPKDRFSAERLKGVDSTLKIQPAKLEDSAVYLCASSSKDRSYEQYFGPGTRLTVT.

The rearrangement joins TRBV7-2 to TRBJ2-1, with D tentatively TRBD1 or TRBD2 (7 bases each). CDR3 size: 16 residues. V lost 0 bases and J 6 bases, leaving 15 bases between the germline ends. Looked up from germline, CDR1 is SGHTA and CDR2 is FQGNSA. The CDR3 spells CASSLAGRGGLNEQFF. CDR3 nucleotide sequence: TGTGCCAGCAGCTTAGCGGGCAGGGGGGGTCTCAATGAGCAGTTCTTC.

This rearrangement joins TRBV11-2 to TRBJ2-1; the D gene is possibly TRBD1 (5 bases). Trimming shortened V by 0 bases and J by 4 bases, and 13 bases separated the two germline ends. Germline assignment: CDR1 SGHAT and CDR2 FQNNGV. The CDR3 has 16 amino acids. The CDR3 nucleotides read TGTGCCAGCAGCTTAGATTTAGGGGTTGAATACAATGAGCAGTTCTTC. Translated, it gives CASSLDLGVEYNEQFF.

This rearrangement joins TRBV5-8 to TRBJ1-4, with 7 bases matching TRBD1. Germline V gene data show CDR1 as SGHTS and CDR2 as YDEGEE. This CDR3 has 16 residues. The J segment lost 0 bases and the V segment lost 3 bases, leaving 5 bases of the junction unmatched. The CDR3: CASSWGTVSTNEKLFF. The CDR3 DNA reads TGTGCCAGCAGCTGGGGGACAGTCTCAACTAATGAAAAACTGTTTTTT.

The chain couples TRBV7-2 to TRBJ1-2, with TRBD1 matching over 7 bases. Germline V gene lookup returns CDR1 SGHTA and CDR2 FQGNSA. This CDR3 spans 17 amino acids. Trimming cost V 5 bases and J 4 bases; bases outside gene matches: 16. The CDR3 spells CASSRLQADRMGYGYTF. The CDR3 bases are TGTGCCAGCAGCAGACTACAAGCGGACAGGATGGGCTATGGCTACACCTTC.

The gene calls are TRBV5-6 and TRBJ2-3; a weak D match, TRBD1 (5 bases). Germline loops: CDR1 SGHDT, CDR2 YYEEEE. V lost 0 bases to trimming and J lost 4 bases, with 9 bases between them. CDR3 length equals 14 residues. The CDR3 sequence: CASSLEGLPDTQYF. CDR3 nucleotides: TGTGCCAGCAGCTTGGAGGGGCTACCAGATACGCAGTATTTT.

This chain uses TRBV27 with TRBJ2-1; 8 bases line up with TRBD1. The germline V gene encodes CDR1 MNHEY and CDR2 SMNVEV (reference sequence). The CDR3 covers 13 residues. Trimming at V came to 6 bases and at J to 8 bases, leaving 6 bases not matched to a gene. CDR3 sequence (DNA): TGTGCCAGCAGCCAGACAGGGGATCATGAGCAGTTCTTC. It translates to CASSQTGDHEQFF.

This clone occurred once. The chain employs TRBV27 and TRBJ2-7, with 9 bases lining up with TRBD2. Germline V gives CDR1 MNHEY, CDR2 SMNVEV (reference sequence). The CDR3 is 18 amino acids. V shed 8 bases and J 1 base; nucleotides not matched to a gene: 18. The CDR3 protein is CASRPRLGAGGPSYEQYF. The DNA of the CDR3 is TGTGCCAGCCGCCCCCGGCTCGGGGCGGGAGGGCCATCCTACGAGCAGTACTTC.

The V and J genes are TRBV27 and TRBJ2-7, with 9 bases matching TRBD1. CDR3 size: 18 residues. In germline, CDR1 is MNHEY, CDR2 SMNVEV (reference sequence). V shed 1 base and J 12 bases; nucleotides not matched to a gene: 22. CDR3 amino acids: CASSLFAQPGQGPSYWYF. In DNA form, the CDR3 reads TGTGCCAGCAGTTTATTCGCACAACCGGGACAGGGTCCCTCCTATTGGTACTTC.

The chain links TRBV4-2 to TRBJ1-1; D remains ambiguous. The V end lost 3 bases, the J end lost 4 bases, and 12 bases lay between the germline ends. The CDR3 runs 14 residues. Germline-derived CDR1 and CDR2 are LGHNA and YNFKEQ. The CDR3 sequence is CASSQNPKRTEAFF. CDR3 bases: TGTGCCAGCAGCCAGAATCCCAAGCGCACTGAAGCTTTCTTT.

This clone occurred once. The V call is TRBV7-9, the J call TRBJ2-2; a possible D gene is TRBD1 (6 bases). Between the trimmed V and J ends, which lost 4 bases and 3 bases, there was a span of 15 bases. The germline gives CDR1 SEHNR, CDR2 FQNEAQ (reference sequence). The CDR3 is made up of 16 amino acids. DNA for the CDR3: TGTGCCAGCAGCTCGCTATTGGGGGCTGACACCGGGGAGCTGTTTTTT. Protein product: CASSSLLGADTGELFF.

The chain employs TRBV18 and TRBJ2-1, with 7 nucleotides matching TRBD2. V trimming: 3 bases; J trimming: 0 bases; junction bases outside the gene matches: 11. Germline-derived CDR1 and CDR2 are KGHSH and LQKENI. This CDR3 is 18 amino acids long. Here the CDR3 reads CASSPPPESGISYNEQFF. Written as DNA, the CDR3 is TGTGCCAGCTCACCCCCGCCGGAGAGCGGGATCTCCTACAATGAGCAGTTCTTC.

CDR3 sequence reads: CASSSQSSYEQYF. CDR3 DNA: TGTGCCAGCAGCTCCCAGAGCTCCTACGAGCAGTACTTC. The V call is TRBV5-6, the J call TRBJ2-7, with D unclear. Germline V gene data show CDR1 as SGHDT and CDR2 as YYEEEE. This CDR3 comprises 13 residues. V lost 3 bases and J lost 0, with 7 bases in between.

The CDR3 DNA reads TGTGCCAGCAGCGTAGACCTAGCGGCACCGGAGGAGCAGTACTTC. Amino acids: CASSVDLAAPEEQYF. The rearrangement uses TRBV9 and TRBJ2-7, with 7 bases fitting TRBD2. The CDR3 is made up of 15 amino acids. Germline V lookup: CDR1 SGDLS, CDR2 YYNGEE. J lost 7 bases, V lost 0 bases, and 10 bases had no gene match. The complete variable domain, with remaining parts taken from reference TRBV9 and TRBJ2-7, reads DSGVTQTPKHLITATGQRVTLRCSPRSGDLSVYWYQQSLDQGLQFLIQYYNGEERAKGNILERFSAQQFPDLHSELNLSSLELGDSALYFCASSVDLAAPEEQYFGPGTRLTVT.

This clone appeared a single time. Additional DNA sequences in this sample encode the identical CDR3. The rearrangement uses TRBV29-1 and TRBJ2-7; D uncertain. This CDR3 contains 10 residues. Trimming stripped 4 bases from V and 5 bases from J, with 6 bases between. CDR1 is SQVTM and CDR2 is ANQGSEA in the germline V gene. CDR3 nucleotides: TGCAGCGTTGGTGGGAACGAGCAGTACTTC. It translates to CSVGGNEQYF.

This clone was found once. This sequence joins TRBV7-9 and TRBJ2-1; D may match TRBD1 or TRBD2 (5 bases each). The germline V gene encodes CDR1 SEHNR and CDR2 FQNEAQ (reference sequence). The CDR3 is made up of 14 amino acids. The V and J ends lost 4 bases and 6 bases respectively, with 13 bases between them. CDR3 coding DNA: TGTGCCAGCAGCTCAACCCGGGACGGCAATGAGCAGTTCTTC. Its protein product is CASSSTRDGNEQFF.

The chain recombines TRBV11-2 with TRBJ2-7; 7 bases match TRBD1. Germline CDR1 and CDR2: SGHAT and FQNNGV. The CDR3 contains 14 residues. J was trimmed by 4 bases and V by 0 bases; bases with no gene match: 3. CDR3: CASSLDEGQYEQYF. CDR3 coding DNA: TGTGCCAGCAGCTTAGACGAGGGACAGTACGAGCAGTACTTC.

The chain is built from TRBV5-5 and TRBJ2-1; D is undetermined. The germline V and J ends were trimmed by 5 bases and 6 bases, with 12 bases remaining between them. Germline-derived CDR1 and CDR2 are SGHKS and YYEKEE (reference sequence). CDR3 length: 13 amino acids. The CDR3, as DNA: TGTGCCAGCAGTAGACTTCTTCGCAATGAGCAGTTCTTC. Translating gives CASSRLLRNEQFF.

V and J are TRBV10-2 and TRBJ2-5; the match to TRBD2 covers 12 bases. J was trimmed by 6 bases and V by 2 bases; bases with no gene match: 10. This CDR3 has 17 amino acids. In germline, CDR1 is WSHSY, CDR2 SAAADI. CDR3 amino acids: CASSEASGRAGIQTQYF. The CDR3 DNA follows: TGCGCCAGCAGTGAGGCTAGCGGGAGGGCCGGAATACAGACCCAGTACTTC.

CDR3: CASSPRGHLVYF. CDR3 sequence (DNA): TGTGCCAGCAGCCCTCGGGGCCATCTGGTGTACTTC. The chain joins TRBV7-2 to TRBJ2-5; TRBD1 or TRBD2 may be the D gene (5 bases each). Germline CDR1 and CDR2: SGHTA and FQGNSA. CDR3 size: 12 residues. The V end lost 5 bases, the J end lost 13 bases, and 17 bases lay between the germline ends. Full variable domain (missing parts from reference TRBV7-2 and TRBJ2-5): GAGVSQSPSNKVTEKGKDVELRCDPISGHTALYWYRQSLGQGLEFLIYFQGNSAPDKSGLPSDRFSAERTGGSVSTLTIQRTQQEDSAVYLCASSPRGHLVYFGPGTRLLVL.

CDR3 nucleotide sequence: TGTGCCAGCAGCTTAGGACTAGCGGGAGACGCTAGCACAGATACGCAGTATTTT. Encoded protein: CASSLGLAGDASTDTQYF. The chain has TRBV7-6 and TRBJ2-3, with 12 bases fitting TRBD2. V lost 1 base to trimming and J lost 0 bases; unmatched junction nucleotides: 5. The CDR3 covers 18 residues. CDR1 SGHVS and CDR2 FNYEAQ come from the germline V gene.

Note on this clone: The identical CDR3 is also encoded by other nucleotide sequences in the sample. The rearrangement links TRBV7-9 to TRBJ2-1; D gene uncertain. Trimming removed 5 bases from V and 6 bases from J, with 5 bases in between. From germline, CDR1 is SEHNR and CDR2 FQNEAQ (reference sequence). CDR3 size: 11 residues. CDR3 DNA: TGTGCCAGCAGCCCGGGCAATGAGCAGTTCTTC. Amino acids: CASSPGNEQFF.

The chain links TRBV10-1 to TRBJ2-7; D is perhaps TRBD1 or TRBD2 (5 bases each). The V and J ends lost 0 bases and 6 bases respectively, with 12 bases between them. The germline CDR1 and CDR2 sequences are WNHNN and SYGVQD (reference sequence). The CDR3 totals 14 residues. This CDR3 reads CASSESMGPGEQYF. The CDR3 nucleotides are TGCGCCAGCAGTGAGTCGATGGGACCGGGCGAGCAGTACTTC.

The chain uses TRBV4-3 and TRBJ2-1, with a possible D match to TRBD2 (6 bases). Germline V gene sequence: CDR1 LGHNA, CDR2 YSLEER. V was cut by 6 bases and J by 5 bases, with 14 bases left in between. The CDR3 runs to 14 residues. The CDR3 DNA is TGCGCCAGCAGTTTGGGAGGCCCTAACAATGAGCAGTTCTTC. It yields the protein CASSLGGPNNEQFF.

V gene TRBV28 combines with J gene TRBJ1-2; no clear D gene. V was clipped by 8 bases and J by 3 bases, with 7 bases between them. This CDR3 spans 11 amino acids. The germline V gene has CDR1 MDHEN and CDR2 SYDVKM. CDR3 protein: CASSPDYGYTF. As DNA, the CDR3 is TGTGCCAGCTCCCCAGACTATGGCTACACCTTC.